This record covers a single T cell receptor (beta chain). Its antigen remains unidentified. An equimolar mix of two oligonucleotides served as the beta constant-region primer for TRBC1 and TRBC2. TCRdb passed the UMI-ligation and nested PCR reads through MiXCR, listing each CDR3 protein once. The sample shows 150,000 or so distinct CDR3 sequences, approximately 17% of them seen only once. This sample is drawn from a study of naive and memory T cell subsets. Study-level points and caveats: Possibly reflecting memory cells re-expressing CD45RA, a few larger clonotypes occurred in naive repertoires, especially CD8.

Sequencing was done on a sample of naive CD4+ T cells from blood. The TCR sequence derives from a human donor in good health.

CDR3 sequence (DNA): TGTGCTAGTGGTTTGTTTGTAAAGCGGGAGAGGCGGCAGTACTTC. Amino acids: CASGLFVKRERRQYF. The chain is built from TRBV12-5 and TRBJ2-7; the match to TRBD2 covers 8 bases. The CDR3 runs 15 residues. V was pared by 2 bases and J by 9 bases, with 12 bases of the junction left unmatched. The germline gives CDR1 LGHNT, CDR2 FRNRAP.